This paragraph reports one T cell receptor (beta chain). What it binds is not known. Germline CDR1 and CDR2: DFQATT and SNEGSKA (reference sequence). The length of the CDR3 is 15 residues. These data originate in a study of CXCR3-negative and CXCR3-positive naive CD8 T cells. Regarding the study as a whole: CXCR3-expressing naive cells carried TRB CDR3s more hydrophobic than those of CXCR3-negative naive cells.

In preparing the TRB cDNA libraries, 5' RACE with UMI labels was used. With the 5' RACE reads reprocessed, TCRdb shows one record per CDR3 protein and no DNA. The specimen's table records some 130,000 distinct CDR3 sequences. This sequence originates from a human donor in good health. Some clones in this sample may be carry-over from other donors' samples. The rearrangement joins TRBV20-1 to TRBJ2-1; TCRdb calls TRBD2, which cannot be checked without DNA. The sample consisted of naive CXCR3- CD8+ T cells from blood. As for subset: CD45RO-CCR7+CD27+CD95- naive CD8+ T cells lacking CXCR3 (TNR3-). CDR3 amino acids: CSARDRAGGHNEQFF.